These 18 T cell receptor beta chains came from one sample sequenced in a study of blood T cell repertoires in COVID-19. Repertoires were generated with immunoSEQ multiplex PCR, while TCRdb's copy carries only in-frame clones and drops some. The repertoire holds 200,000 to 250,000 clones, with roughly 80% as singletons. Sequenced input: peripheral blood. These receptors all stem from a woman aged 70 to 79 with COVID-19, enrolled during active disease.

This sequence joins TRBV6-5 and TRBJ1-3, with a tentative D call TRBD1 (5 bases). Trimming removed 6 bases from V and 4 bases from J, with 7 bases in between. The CDR3 sequence is 12 residues long. CDR1 and CDR2 from the germline V gene are MNHEY and SVGAGI. The CDR3 is CASSQGGNTIYF. As DNA, the CDR3 is TGTGCCAGCAGCCAGGGAGGAAACACCATATATTTT.

In the case of this clone: This CDR3 is also generated by other DNA sequences in the sample. V usage is TRBV5-6 and J usage is TRBJ1-2; the match to TRBD1 covers 7 bases. The CDR3 totals 12 residues. CDR1 and CDR2 (germline): SGHDT, YYEEEE. V dropped 5 bases and J dropped 6; count of bases not matched to a gene: 4. This CDR3 reads CASSLDRDGYTF. The CDR3 DNA reads as TGTGCCAGCAGTTTAGACAGGGATGGCTACACCTTC.

The chain is built from TRBV24-1 and TRBJ1-1; 8 nucleotides align to TRBD1. This CDR3 spans 12 amino acids. V was clipped by 5 bases and J by 11 bases; unmatched bases: 6. Germline CDR1 is KGHDR and CDR2 is SFDVKD. The CDR3 nucleotides are TGTGCCACCAGTGGTGACAGGGGATCGGCTTTCTTT. As protein: CATSGDRGSAFF.

This clone was detected only a few times. The chain links TRBV28 to TRBJ1-6, with 7 bases aligning to TRBD1. Germline V gene sequence: CDR1 MDHEN, CDR2 SYDVKM. This CDR3 has 15 amino acids. J gave up 3 bases and V 6 bases, and 5 bases lay outside the gene matches. CDR3 sequence reads: CASRTGTHYNSPLHF. The CDR3 bases are TGTGCCAGCAGGACAGGGACCCACTATAATTCACCCCTCCACTTT. Variable domain in full (rest from reference TRBV28 and TRBJ1-6): DVKVTQSSRYLVKRTGEKVFLECVQDMDHENMFWYRQDPGLGLRLIYFSYDVKMKEKGDIPEGYSVSREKKERFSLILESASTNQTSMYLCASRTGTHYNSPLHFGNGTRLTVT.

The chain carries TRBV6-2 or TRBV6-3 and TRBJ1-1; 8 bases match TRBD1. Per the germline V gene, CDR1 is MNHEY and CDR2 is SVGEGT. The CDR3 contains 12 residues. V gave up 5 bases and J gave up 7 bases; unmatched junction bases: 3. DNA for the CDR3: TGTGCCAGCAGTCTGACAGGGGTTGAAGCTTTCTTT. It is translated as CASSLTGVEAFF.

This chain connects TRBV25-1 to TRBJ1-1; D is possibly TRBD1 (5 bases). The CDR3 spans 12 residues. With 5 bases removed from V and 3 bases from J, the gap between germline ends came to 7 bases. Germline V gene lookup returns CDR1 MGHDK and CDR2 SYGVNS. The CDR3 here is CASSLGDTEAFF. CDR3 nucleotide sequence: TGTGCCAGCAGTCTAGGGGACACTGAAGCTTTCTTT.

This CDR3 reads CASSLGRDRVVNTIYF. CDR3 DNA: TGTGCCAGCAGCTTGGGAAGAGACAGGGTTGTAAACACCATATATTTT. The V and J genes are TRBV5-6 and TRBJ1-3; 7 bases are shared with TRBD1. Per germline, CDR1 SGHDT and CDR2 YYEEEE. This CDR3 comprises 16 residues. The trim removed 0 bases at V and 6 bases at J, leaving 9 bases unmatched.

V gene TRBV19 combines with J gene TRBJ1-1; 9 bases align to TRBD1. J was trimmed by 3 bases and V by 10 bases; bases with no gene match: 21. The germline gives CDR1 LNHDA, CDR2 SQIVND (reference sequence). The CDR3 has 18 amino acids. As DNA, the CDR3 is TGTGCCACAGTACGAAGGAGGGGGTTCGACAGGGGGTACACTGAAGCTTTCTTT. It codes for CATVRRRGFDRGYTEAFF.

The chain couples TRBV29-1 to TRBJ2-7; D is possibly TRBD1 (5 bases). The CDR3 extends over 13 amino acids. The V gene lost 7 bases and the J gene lost 5 bases, with 18 bases spanning the gap. Germline V gives CDR1 SQVTM, CDR2 ANQGSEA. As DNA, the CDR3 is TGCAGCGCCGCAAGGGGAACGGCTAACGAGCAGTACTTC. It translates to CSAARGTANEQYF.

This sequence joins TRBV5-1 and TRBJ1-6; TRBD1 aligns across 10 bases. The CDR3 length is 14 residues. V dropped 3 bases and J dropped 8; count of bases not matched to a gene: 2. Germline V gives CDR1 SGHRS, CDR2 YFSETQ. CDR3 coding DNA: TGCGCCAGCAGCTACGGACAGGGGGATTCACCCCTCCACTTT. Encoded protein: CASSYGQGDSPLHF.

J is TRBJ1-5 and V is TRBV7-9, with D unresolved. Between the trimmed V and J ends, which lost 2 bases and 2 bases, there was a span of 7 bases. This CDR3 has 14 residues. Germline CDR1 reads SEHNR; CDR2 reads FQNEAQ (reference sequence). CDR3 amino acids: CASSLRGGNQPQHF. The CDR3 coding sequence is TGTGCCAGCAGCTTAAGAGGCGGCAATCAGCCCCAGCATTTT.

The chain links TRBV27 to TRBJ1-5; weak D call: TRBD1 (6 bases). The CDR3 is 14 residues long. V dropped 3 bases and J dropped 11 bases, with 17 bases sitting between them. Germline V lookup: CDR1 MNHEY, CDR2 SMNVEV (reference sequence). Here the CDR3 DNA reads TGTGCCAGCAGTTTCCGGCAGGGGAACACGGCCCAGCATTTT. Protein sequence: CASSFRQGNTAQHF.

The chain employs TRBV28 and TRBJ2-1, with 8 positions matching TRBD2. The J segment lost 0 bases and the V segment lost 1 base, leaving 14 bases of the junction unmatched. This CDR3 spans 20 amino acids. CDR1 and CDR2 from the germline V gene are MDHEN and SYDVKM. The CDR3 region has the DNA TGTGCCAGCAGTTTATTGGGCCTAGCGGGTCAATCCCTCTCCTACAATGAGCAGTTCTTC. Residues: CASSLLGLAGQSLSYNEQFF.

This sequence joins TRBV11-2 and TRBJ2-1; tentatively, D is TRBD1 (6 bases). Germline V CDR1 and CDR2: SGHAT, FQNNGV. This CDR3 region has 12 residues. Trimming stripped 6 bases from V and 13 bases from J, with 16 bases between. The CDR3 loop is CASRDRTVRQFF. The CDR3, as DNA: TGTGCCAGCAGAGACAGGACCGTGAGACAGTTCTTC.

V and J are TRBV7-9 and TRBJ2-5; TRBD2 matches at 8 bases. The germline CDR1 and CDR2 sequences are SEHNR and FQNEAQ (reference sequence). The ends lost 3 bases at V and 4 bases at J; junction bases unmatched: 7. The CDR3 is 15 residues long. CDR3 sequence reads: CASSFLAGGGETQYF. CDR3 bases: TGTGCCAGCAGCTTTCTGGCGGGAGGAGGAGAGACCCAGTACTTC.

The chain carries TRBV19 and TRBJ1-3; D unresolved. Trimming cost V 6 bases and J 4 bases, with 13 bases left between them. Germline assignment: CDR1 LNHDA and CDR2 SQIVND (reference sequence). The CDR3 consists of 14 residues. The CDR3 sequence is CASSHGGVGNTIYF. The DNA for the CDR3 is TGTGCCAGTAGCCATGGAGGAGTGGGAAACACCATATATTTT.

The J gene is TRBJ2-3, the V gene TRBV4-3, with a tentative D call TRBD1 (6 bases). The CDR3 extends over 15 amino acids. V was cut by 6 bases and J by 1 base, with 14 bases left in between. Germline V gene lookup returns CDR1 LGHNA and CDR2 YSLEER. CDR3: CASSQAGVGTDTQYF. CDR3 nucleotides: TGCGCCAGCAGTCAGGCAGGGGTGGGCACAGATACGCAGTATTTT.

The chain employs TRBV7-2 and TRBJ2-3, with D tentatively TRBD2 (6 bases). V lost 0 bases to trimming and J lost 5 bases, with 15 bases between them. CDR1 and CDR2 (germline): SGHTA, FQGNSA. This CDR3 comprises 16 residues. The CDR3, as DNA: TGTGCCAGCAGCTTAGCTTACCGGGAGAGCCAAGATACGCAGTATTTT. This sequence encodes CASSLAYRESQDTQYF.